This T cell receptor beta chain originates from a study of cytomegalovirus exposure and HLA in healthy donors. Study-wide results and caveats: The study listed under 200 cytomegalovirus-associated TCR beta chains.

Turning to this clone: Its antigen is unidentified.

The table came from immunoSEQ multiplex PCR; TCRdb's copy has only in-frame clones and leaves some out. The table lists approximately 64,000 clones, approximately 90% of them singletons. Germline values: CDR1 SGHRS, CDR2 YFSETQ. The CDR3 contains 15 residues. V lost 0 bases and J 0 bases, leaving 8 bases between the germline ends. This receptor was obtained from a woman between 18 and 29 years old in good health and CMV-seronegative. Sequenced: PBMCs. This rearrangement joins TRBV5-1 to TRBJ2-3, with D possibly being TRBD2 (6 bases). The CDR3 region is CASSLAGTSTDTQYF. The CDR3 DNA sequence: TGCGCCAGCAGCTTGGCGGGGACTAGCACAGATACGCAGTATTTT.